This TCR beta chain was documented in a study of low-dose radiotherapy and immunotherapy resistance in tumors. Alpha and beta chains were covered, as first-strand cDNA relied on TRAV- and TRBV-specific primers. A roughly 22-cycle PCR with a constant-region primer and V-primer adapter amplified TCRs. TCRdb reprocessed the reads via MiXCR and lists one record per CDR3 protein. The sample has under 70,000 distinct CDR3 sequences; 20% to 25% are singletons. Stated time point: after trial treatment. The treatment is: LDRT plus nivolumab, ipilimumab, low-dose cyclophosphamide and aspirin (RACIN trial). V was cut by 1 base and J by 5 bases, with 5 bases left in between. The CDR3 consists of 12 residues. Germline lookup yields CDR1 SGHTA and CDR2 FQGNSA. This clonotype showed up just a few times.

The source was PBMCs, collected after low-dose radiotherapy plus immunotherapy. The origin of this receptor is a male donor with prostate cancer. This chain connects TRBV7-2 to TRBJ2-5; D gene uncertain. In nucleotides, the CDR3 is TGTGCCAGCAGCTTAGTTGCGGAGACCCAGTACTTC. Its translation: CASSLVAETQYF.